This TCR beta chain was captured by sequencing in a study of identical twins. Overall study results and limits: Cross-sectional statistical analysis was relied on for the conclusions, without the same donors being followed. Analyses of zero insertions could, in part, be confounded by invariant MAIT and iNKT cells.

Template switching, a step in the protocol, added a universal primer site, and cDNA carried unique molecular identifiers. TCRdb analysed the 5' RACE reads with MiXCR anew, one entry per CDR3 protein. This sample carries fewer than 800,000 distinct CDR3 sequences, roughly 7.2% of them seen once, and the ten largest clones take roughly 1.6%. Notes on this clonotype: No antigen is known for it.

The V gene lost 3 bases and the J gene lost 2 bases, with 12 bases spanning the gap. This CDR3 is built from 15 residues. The sample also formed part of further work on yellow fever vaccine responses in identical twins.

The rearrangement links TRBV12-3 or TRBV12-4 to TRBJ2-3; TRBD1 or TRBD2 may be the D gene (5 bases each). The sequence was collected from a woman between 18 and 29 years old in good health. What was sequenced was PBMCs. CDR3 region: CASSFRGGVTDTQYF. CDR3 sequence (DNA): TGTGCCAGCAGTTTTCGGGGCGGAGTCACAGATACGCAGTATTTT.